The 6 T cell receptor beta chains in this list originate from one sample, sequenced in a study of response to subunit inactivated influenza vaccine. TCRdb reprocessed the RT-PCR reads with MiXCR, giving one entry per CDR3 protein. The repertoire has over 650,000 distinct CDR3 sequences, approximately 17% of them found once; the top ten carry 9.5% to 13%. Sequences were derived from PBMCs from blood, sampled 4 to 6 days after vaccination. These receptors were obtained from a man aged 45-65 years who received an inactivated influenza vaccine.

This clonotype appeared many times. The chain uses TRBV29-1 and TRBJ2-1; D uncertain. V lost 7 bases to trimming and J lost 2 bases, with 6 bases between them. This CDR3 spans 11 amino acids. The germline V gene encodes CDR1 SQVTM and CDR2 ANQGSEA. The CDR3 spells CSGQTYNEQFF. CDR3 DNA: TGCAGCGGTCAAACCTACAATGAGCAGTTCTTC.

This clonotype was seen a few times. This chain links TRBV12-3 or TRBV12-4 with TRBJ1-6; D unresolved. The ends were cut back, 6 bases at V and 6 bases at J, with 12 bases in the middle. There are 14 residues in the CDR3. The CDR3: CASRRGELNSPLHF. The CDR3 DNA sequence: TGTGCCAGCAGGCGAGGAGAACTTAATTCACCCCTCCACTTT.

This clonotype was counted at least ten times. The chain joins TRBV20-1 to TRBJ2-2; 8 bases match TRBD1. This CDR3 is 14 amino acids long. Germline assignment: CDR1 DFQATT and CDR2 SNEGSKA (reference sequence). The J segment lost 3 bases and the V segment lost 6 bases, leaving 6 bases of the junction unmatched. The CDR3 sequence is CSAAGGAYTGELFF. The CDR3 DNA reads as TGCAGTGCCGCAGGGGGCGCTTACACCGGGGAGCTGTTTTTT.

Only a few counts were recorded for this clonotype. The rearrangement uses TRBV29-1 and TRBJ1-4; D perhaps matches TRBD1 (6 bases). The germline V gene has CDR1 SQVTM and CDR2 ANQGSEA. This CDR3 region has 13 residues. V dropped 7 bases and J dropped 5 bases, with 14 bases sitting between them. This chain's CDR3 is CSAVTGPNEKLFF. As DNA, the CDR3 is TGCAGCGCTGTGACAGGCCCCAATGAAAAACTGTTTTTT. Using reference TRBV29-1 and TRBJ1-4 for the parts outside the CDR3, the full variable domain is SAVISQKPSRDICQRGTSLTIQCQVDSQVTMMFWYRQQPGQSLTLIATANQGSEATYESGFVIDKFPISRPNLTFSTLTVSNMSPEDSSIYLCSAVTGPNEKLFFGSGTQLSVL.

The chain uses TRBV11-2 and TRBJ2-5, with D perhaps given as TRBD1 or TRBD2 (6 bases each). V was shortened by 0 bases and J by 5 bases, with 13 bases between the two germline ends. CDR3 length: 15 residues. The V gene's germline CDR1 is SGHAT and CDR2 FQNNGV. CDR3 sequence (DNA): TGTGCCAGCAGCTTAGAGTGGGGGGCGCGGGAGACCCAGTACTTC. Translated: CASSLEWGARETQYF. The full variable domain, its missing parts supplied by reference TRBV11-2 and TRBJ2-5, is EAGVAQSPRYKIIEKRQSVAFWCNPISGHATLYWYQQILGQGPKLLIQFQNNGVVDDSQLPKDRFSAERLKGVDSTLKIQPAKLEDSAVYLCASSLEWGARETQYFGPGTRLLVL.

This chain's CDR3 is CASSPLDRNTEAFF. Written as DNA, the CDR3 is TGTGCCAGCAGCCCCCTGGACAGGAACACTGAAGCTTTCTTT. The gene calls are TRBV5-5 and TRBJ1-1, with D possibly matching TRBD1 (6 bases). Trimming took 4 bases from V and 1 from J, leaving 11 bases between them. In germline, CDR1 is SGHKS, CDR2 YYEKEE (reference sequence). This CDR3 has 14 amino acids.